The clone carrying this T cell receptor beta chain has ten or more counts. The target antigen is unknown. Other DNA sequences from this sample encode an identical CDR3 as well. The sample originates from a study of metastatic and nonmetastatic thyroid tumors. Overall study context: Repertoires from malignant and benign thyroid patients were compared across blood and tumor or nodule tissue. Study outcomes and limitations: When malignant thyroid tumors were compared with benign nodules, TCR beta diversity was reportedly significantly higher in the malignant tumors. This held in both blood and tumor samples.

Original methodology: The study built a papillary thyroid cancer distant-metastasis classifier from CDR3 differences across clinicopathological groups. TCRdb reassembled clones from the PCR reads with MiXCR. V and J calls and clone size were set by TCRdb, not the authors. The sample carries approximately 70,000 clones, roughly 18% recorded once. The CDR3 contains 13 residues. V dropped 0 bases and J dropped 4 bases, with 6 bases sitting between them. Germline CDR1 MNHEY, CDR2 SMNVEV (reference sequence). No patient had received any treatment before thyroid surgery. The V and J genes are TRBV27 and TRBJ1-1; D is unclear. The clonotype was recovered from a female donor with papillary thyroid cancer or a benign thyroid nodule (not recorded which). Some clones in this sample may be carry-over from other donors' samples. The sample comprised blood. The CDR3 protein is CASSLSLGTEAFF. Here the CDR3 DNA reads TGTGCCAGCAGTTTATCCCTGGGCACTGAAGCTTTCTTT.